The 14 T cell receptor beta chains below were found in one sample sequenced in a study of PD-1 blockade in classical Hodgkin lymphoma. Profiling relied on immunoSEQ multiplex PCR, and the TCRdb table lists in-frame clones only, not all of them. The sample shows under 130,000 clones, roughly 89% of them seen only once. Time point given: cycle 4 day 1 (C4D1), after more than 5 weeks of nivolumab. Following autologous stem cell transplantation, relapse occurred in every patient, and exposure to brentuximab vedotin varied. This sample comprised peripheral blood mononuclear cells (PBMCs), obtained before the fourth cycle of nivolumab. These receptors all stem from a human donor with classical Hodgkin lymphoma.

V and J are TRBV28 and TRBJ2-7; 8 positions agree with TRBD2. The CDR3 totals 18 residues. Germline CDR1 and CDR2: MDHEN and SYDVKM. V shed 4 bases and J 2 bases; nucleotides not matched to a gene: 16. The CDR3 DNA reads TGTGCCAGCAGTTCGGGGGGGCGGCTAGCCAATAGGGCCTACGAGCAGTACTTC. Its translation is CASSSGGRLANRAYEQYF.

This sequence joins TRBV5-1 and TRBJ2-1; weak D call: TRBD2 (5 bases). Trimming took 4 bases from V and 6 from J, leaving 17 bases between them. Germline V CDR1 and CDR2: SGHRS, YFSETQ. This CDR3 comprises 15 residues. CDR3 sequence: CASSPTGSRINEQFF. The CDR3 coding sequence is TGCGCCAGCAGCCCCACTGGGAGTAGGATCAATGAGCAGTTCTTC.

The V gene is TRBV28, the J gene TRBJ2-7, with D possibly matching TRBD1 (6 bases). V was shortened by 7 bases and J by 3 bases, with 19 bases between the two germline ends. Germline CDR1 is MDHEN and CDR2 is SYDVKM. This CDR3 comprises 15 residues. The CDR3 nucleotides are TGTGCCAGCAAACTGGAGAGAGGGGGATTCTACGAGCAGTACTTC. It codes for CASKLERGGFYEQYF. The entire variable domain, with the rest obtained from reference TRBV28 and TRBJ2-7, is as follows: DVKVTQSSRYLVKRTGEKVFLECVQDMDHENMFWYRQDPGLGLRLIYFSYDVKMKEKGDIPEGYSVSREKKERFSLILESASTNQTSMYLCASKLERGGFYEQYFGPGTRLTVT.

CDR3 region: CASSVSGRTNEQFF. The CDR3 region has the DNA TGTGCCAGCAGTGTTAGCGGGAGGACAAATGAGCAGTTCTTC. The chain uses TRBV2 and TRBJ2-1; 10 bases are shared with TRBD2. CDR1 is SNHLY and CDR2 is FYNNEI in the germline V gene. V gave up 4 bases and J gave up 7 bases; unmatched junction bases: 4. The CDR3 has 14 residues. Full variable domain (remainder filled in from reference TRBV2 and TRBJ2-1): EPEVTQTPSHQVTQMGQEVILRCVPISNHLYFYWYRQILGQKVEFLVSFYNNEISEKSEIFDDQFSVERPDGSNFTLKIRSTKLEDSAMYFCASSVSGRTNEQFFGPGTRLTVL.

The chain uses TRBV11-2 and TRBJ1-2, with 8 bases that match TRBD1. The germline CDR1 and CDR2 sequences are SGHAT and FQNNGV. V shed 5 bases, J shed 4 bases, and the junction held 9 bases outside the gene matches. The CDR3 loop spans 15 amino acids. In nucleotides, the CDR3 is TGTGCCAGCAGCGCTCATACAGGGGGAAGCTATGGCTACACCTTC. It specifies CASSAHTGGSYGYTF.

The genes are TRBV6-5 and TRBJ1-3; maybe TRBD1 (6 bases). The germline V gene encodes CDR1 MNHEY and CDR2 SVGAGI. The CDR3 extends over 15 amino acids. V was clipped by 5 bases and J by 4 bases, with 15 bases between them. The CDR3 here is CASSLTRGRGNTIYF. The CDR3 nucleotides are TGTGCCAGCAGTCTAACCAGGGGAAGGGGAAACACCATATATTTT.

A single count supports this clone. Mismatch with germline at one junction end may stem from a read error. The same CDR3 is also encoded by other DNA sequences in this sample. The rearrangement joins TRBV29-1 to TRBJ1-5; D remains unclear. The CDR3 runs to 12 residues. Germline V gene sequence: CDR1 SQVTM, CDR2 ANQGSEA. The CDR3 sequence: CSVGGESQPQHF. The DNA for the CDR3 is TGCAGCGTTGGTGGGGAATCCCAGCCCCAACATTTT.

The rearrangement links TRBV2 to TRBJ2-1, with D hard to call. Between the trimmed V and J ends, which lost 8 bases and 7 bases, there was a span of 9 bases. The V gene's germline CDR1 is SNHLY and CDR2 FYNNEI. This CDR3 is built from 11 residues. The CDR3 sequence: CASASVNEQFF. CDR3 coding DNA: TGTGCCAGCGCGTCCGTAAATGAGCAGTTCTTC.

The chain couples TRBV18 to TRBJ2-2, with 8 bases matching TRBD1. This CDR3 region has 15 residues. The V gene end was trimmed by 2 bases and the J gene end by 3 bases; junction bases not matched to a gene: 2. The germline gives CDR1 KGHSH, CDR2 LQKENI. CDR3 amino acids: CASSPTTGDTGELFF. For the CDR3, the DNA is TGTGCCAGCTCACCAACGACAGGGGACACCGGGGAGCTGTTTTTT. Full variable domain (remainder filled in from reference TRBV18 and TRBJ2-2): NAGVMQNPRHLVRRRGQEARLRCSPMKGHSHVYWYRQLPEEGLKFMVYLQKENIIDESGMPKERFSAEFPKEGPSILRIQQVVRGDSAAYFCASSPTTGDTGELFFGEGSRLTVL.

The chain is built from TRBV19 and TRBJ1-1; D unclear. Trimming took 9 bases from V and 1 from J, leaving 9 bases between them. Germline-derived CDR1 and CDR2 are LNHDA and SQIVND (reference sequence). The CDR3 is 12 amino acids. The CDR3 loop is CASGRGNTEAFF. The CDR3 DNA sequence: TGTGCCAGCGGGCGAGGGAACACTGAAGCTTTCTTT.

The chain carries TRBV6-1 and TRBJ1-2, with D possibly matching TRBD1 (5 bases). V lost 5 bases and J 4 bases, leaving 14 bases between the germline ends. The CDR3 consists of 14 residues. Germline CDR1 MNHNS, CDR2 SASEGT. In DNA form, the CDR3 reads TGTGCCAGCAGTCGGGACCCGGCGGGCTATGGCTACACCTTC. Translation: CASSRDPAGYGYTF.

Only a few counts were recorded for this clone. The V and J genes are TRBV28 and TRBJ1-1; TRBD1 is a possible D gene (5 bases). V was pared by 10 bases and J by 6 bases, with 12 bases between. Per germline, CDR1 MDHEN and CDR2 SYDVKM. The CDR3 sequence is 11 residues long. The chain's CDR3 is CATQEQAEAFF. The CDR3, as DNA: TGTGCCACACAAGAACAGGCTGAAGCTTTCTTT.

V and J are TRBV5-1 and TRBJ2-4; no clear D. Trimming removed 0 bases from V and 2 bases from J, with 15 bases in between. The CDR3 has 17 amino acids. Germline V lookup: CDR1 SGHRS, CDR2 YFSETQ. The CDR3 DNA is TGCGCCAGCAGCTTGGGTCGGCAGTCAATATCCAAAAACATTCAGTACTTC. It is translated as CASSLGRQSISKNIQYF. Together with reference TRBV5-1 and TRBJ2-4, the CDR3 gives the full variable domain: KAGVTQTPRYLIKTRGQQVTLSCSPISGHRSVSWYQQTPGQGLQFLFEYFSETQRNKGNFPGRFSGRQFSNSRSEMNVSTLELGDSALYLCASSLGRQSISKNIQYFGAGTRLSVL.

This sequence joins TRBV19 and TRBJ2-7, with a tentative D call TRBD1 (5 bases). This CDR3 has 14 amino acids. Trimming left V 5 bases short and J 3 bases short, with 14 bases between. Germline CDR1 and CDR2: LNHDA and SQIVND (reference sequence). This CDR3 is CASSLTAPVYEQYF. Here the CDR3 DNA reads TGTGCCAGTAGTTTGACAGCTCCGGTCTACGAGCAGTACTTC. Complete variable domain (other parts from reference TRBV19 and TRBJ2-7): DGGITQSPKYLFRKEGQNVTLSCEQNLNHDAMYWYRQDPGQGLRLIYYSQIVNDFQKGDIAEGYSVSREKKESFPLTVTSAQKNPTAFYLCASSLTAPVYEQYFGPGTRLTVT.